The present TCR beta chain was sequenced within a study of metastatic and nonmetastatic thyroid tumors. Background on the study: Samples came from malignant and benign thyroid patients, and repertoires were compared across blood and tumor or nodule tissue.

To note about this clone: The target antigen is unknown.

TCRdb re-called the PCR reads through MiXCR. The sample records about 11,000 clones, over 30% being singletons. General observations from the study: Reported TCR beta diversity, measured in blood and tumor, was significantly higher for malignant thyroid tumors than for benign nodules.

Treatment of any kind had been given to no patient before thyroid surgery. The TCR sequence derives from a female donor with papillary thyroid cancer or a benign thyroid nodule (not recorded which). Some clones in this sample may be carry-over from other donors' samples. The sequenced sample was tumor tissue.

The CDR3 here is CASSFPYGYTF. As DNA, the CDR3 is TGCGCCAGCAGCTTCCCCTATGGCTACACCTTC. The chain is built from TRBV5-1 and TRBJ1-2; no clear D gene. The germline V and J ends were trimmed by 2 bases and 4 bases, with 3 bases remaining between them. The V gene's germline CDR1 is SGHRS and CDR2 YFSETQ. The CDR3 totals 11 residues.